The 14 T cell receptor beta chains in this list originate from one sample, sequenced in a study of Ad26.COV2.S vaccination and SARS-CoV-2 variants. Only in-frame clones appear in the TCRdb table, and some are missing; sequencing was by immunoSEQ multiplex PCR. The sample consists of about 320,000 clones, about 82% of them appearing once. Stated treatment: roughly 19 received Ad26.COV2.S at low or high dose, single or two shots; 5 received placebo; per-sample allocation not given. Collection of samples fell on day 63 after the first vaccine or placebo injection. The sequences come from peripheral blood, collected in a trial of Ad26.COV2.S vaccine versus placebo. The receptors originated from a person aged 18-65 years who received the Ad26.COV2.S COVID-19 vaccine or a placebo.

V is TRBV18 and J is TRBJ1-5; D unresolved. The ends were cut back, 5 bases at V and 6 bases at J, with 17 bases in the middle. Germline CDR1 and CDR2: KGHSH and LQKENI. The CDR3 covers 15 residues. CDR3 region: CASSVDRLAGQPQHF. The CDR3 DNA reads TGTGCCAGCTCAGTCGACCGACTAGCTGGTCAGCCCCAGCATTTT.

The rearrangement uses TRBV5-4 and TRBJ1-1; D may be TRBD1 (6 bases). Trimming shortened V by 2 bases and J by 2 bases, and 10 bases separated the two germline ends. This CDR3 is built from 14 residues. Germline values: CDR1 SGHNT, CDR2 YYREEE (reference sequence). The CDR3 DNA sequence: TGTGCCAGCAGCTTTGACAGGTTTAACACTGAAGCTTTCTTT. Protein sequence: CASSFDRFNTEAFF.

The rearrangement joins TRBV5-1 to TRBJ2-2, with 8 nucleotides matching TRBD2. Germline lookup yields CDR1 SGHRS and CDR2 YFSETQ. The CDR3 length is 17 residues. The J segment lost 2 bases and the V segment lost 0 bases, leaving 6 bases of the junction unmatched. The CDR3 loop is CASSLDRAGGNTGELFF. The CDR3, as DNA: TGCGCCAGCAGCTTGGATCGCGCGGGGGGCAACACCGGGGAGCTGTTTTTT.

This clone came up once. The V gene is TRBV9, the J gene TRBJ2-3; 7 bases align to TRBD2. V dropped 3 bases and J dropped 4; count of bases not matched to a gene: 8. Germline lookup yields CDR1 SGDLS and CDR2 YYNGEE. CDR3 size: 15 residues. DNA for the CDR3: TGTGCCAGCAGCGGAGCGGGGTCGTTGGCAGATACGCAGTATTTT. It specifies CASSGAGSLADTQYF.

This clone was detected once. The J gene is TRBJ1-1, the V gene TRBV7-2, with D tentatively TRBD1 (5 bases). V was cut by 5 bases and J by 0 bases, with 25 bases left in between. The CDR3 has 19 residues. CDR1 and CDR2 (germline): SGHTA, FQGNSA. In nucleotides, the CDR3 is TGTGCCAGCAGCCCCGCGGGGTTTGGCAGGGTAAGCTTGAACACTGAAGCTTTCTTT. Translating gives CASSPAGFGRVSLNTEAFF.

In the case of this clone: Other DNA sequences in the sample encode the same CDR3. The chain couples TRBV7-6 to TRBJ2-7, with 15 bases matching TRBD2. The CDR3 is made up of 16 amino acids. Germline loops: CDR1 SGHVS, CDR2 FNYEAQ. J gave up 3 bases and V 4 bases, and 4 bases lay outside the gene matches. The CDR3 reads CASSSGLAGGRYEQYF. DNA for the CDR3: TGTGCCAGCAGCTCAGGACTAGCGGGGGGGCGCTACGAGCAGTACTTC.

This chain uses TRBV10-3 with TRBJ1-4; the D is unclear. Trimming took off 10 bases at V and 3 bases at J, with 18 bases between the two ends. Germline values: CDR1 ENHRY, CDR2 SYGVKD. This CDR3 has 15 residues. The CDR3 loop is CATRPGGRSNEKLFF. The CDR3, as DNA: TGTGCCACCCGGCCGGGAGGCAGATCTAATGAAAAACTGTTTTTT.

DNA for the CDR3: TGTGCCAGCAGCTTAGAAATGAGGGACTATGGCTACACCTTC. Its protein product is CASSLEMRDYGYTF. J is TRBJ1-2 and V is TRBV7-2; D is uncertain. The CDR3 contains 14 residues. Germline CDR1 SGHTA, CDR2 FQGNSA. Deletions cut 1 base from V and 3 bases from J, with 9 bases between.

CDR3 sequence (DNA): TGTGCCAGCAGCTCGAGCGGCAGAGTAAAATCGGGGTACAATGAGCAGTTCTTC. This sequence encodes CASSSSGRVKSGYNEQFF. The V call is TRBV5-4, the J call TRBJ2-1; D might be TRBD2 (5 bases). Germline V gives CDR1 SGHNT, CDR2 YYREEE (reference sequence). The CDR3 runs 18 residues. V lost 3 bases to trimming and J lost 4 bases, with 23 bases between them.

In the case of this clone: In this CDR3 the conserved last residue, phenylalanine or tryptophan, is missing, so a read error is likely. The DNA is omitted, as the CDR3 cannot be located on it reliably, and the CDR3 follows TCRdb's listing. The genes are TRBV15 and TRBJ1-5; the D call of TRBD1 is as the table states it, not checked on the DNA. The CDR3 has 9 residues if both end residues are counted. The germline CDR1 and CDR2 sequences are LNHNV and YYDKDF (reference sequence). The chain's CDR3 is CATSKGQAI.

The CDR3 nucleotides are TGTGCCAGCAGAGCCGCTCGGGCAGGGAACACCGGGGAGCTGTTTTTT. Protein sequence: CASRAARAGNTGELFF. The chain joins TRBV7-2 to TRBJ2-2; D unclear. Germline V gene lookup returns CDR1 SGHTA and CDR2 FQGNSA. V lost 6 bases and J lost 1, with 15 bases in between. This CDR3 region has 16 residues.

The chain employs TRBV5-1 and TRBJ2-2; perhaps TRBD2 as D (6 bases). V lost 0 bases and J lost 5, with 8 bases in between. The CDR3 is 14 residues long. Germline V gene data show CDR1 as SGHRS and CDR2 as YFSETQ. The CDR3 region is CASSLGRETGELFF. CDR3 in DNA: TGCGCCAGCAGCTTGGGGCGGGAAACCGGGGAGCTGTTTTTT.

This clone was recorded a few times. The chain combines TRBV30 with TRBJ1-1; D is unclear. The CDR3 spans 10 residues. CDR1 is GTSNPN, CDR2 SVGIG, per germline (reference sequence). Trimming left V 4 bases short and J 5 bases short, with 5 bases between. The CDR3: CAWIRTEAFF. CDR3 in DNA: TGTGCCTGGATCAGAACTGAAGCTTTCTTT.

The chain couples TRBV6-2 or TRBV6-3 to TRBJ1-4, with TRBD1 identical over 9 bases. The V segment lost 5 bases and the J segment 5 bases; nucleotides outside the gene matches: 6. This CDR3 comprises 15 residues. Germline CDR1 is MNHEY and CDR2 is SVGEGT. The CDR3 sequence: CASSPQGAGNEKLFF. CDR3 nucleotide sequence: TGTGCCAGCAGTCCACAGGGGGCAGGGAATGAAAAACTGTTTTTT.